This TCR beta chain originates from a study of cytotoxic CD8 clonotypes in ibrutinib-treated CLL. Study-wide points: Elevated clonality accompanied ibrutinib response, with a return toward baseline values at progression. Baseline-level clonality went beyond age-matched healthy donors and moved in step with circulating CD8+ T-cell counts.

As concerns this clone: Its antigen is not identified.

This CDR3 spans 17 amino acids. CDR1 SGDLS and CDR2 YYNGEE come from the germline V gene. Trimming took off 0 bases at V and 0 bases at J, with 13 bases between the two ends. Around 2 micrograms of genomic DNA from cryopreserved PBMCs went into TCR beta libraries. Generated by immunoSEQ multiplex PCR, the TCRdb table keeps only in-frame clones and is missing some. The table has about 76,000 clones, around four fifths seen once. The origin of this receptor is a human donor with chronic lymphocytic leukemia. The chain is built from TRBV9 and TRBJ1-3; D is unclear. The source was PBMCs, collected after 24 months of ibrutinib treatment. The chain's CDR3 is CASSVGGGMSSGNTIYF. Written as DNA, the CDR3 is TGTGCCAGCAGCGTAGGTGGAGGGATGAGCTCTGGAAACACCATATATTTT.